This T cell receptor beta chain was profiled in a study of vaccination effects on CD4 cells after COVID-19. Study details: Participants got two doses of BNT162b2 or mRNA-1273 vaccine.

Turning to this clone: The antigen is undetermined.

Prior to sequencing, the ViraFEST assay stimulated PBMC with viral peptide pools, which expanded the antigen-specific CD4+ T cells. The authors isolated CD4+ T cells after about 10 days of culture. The healthy vaccine recipients, who had no prior SARS-CoV-2 infection, showed negative nucleocapsid antibodies. Wells of a few million PBMC each were grown with about 9.3 IU/ml IL-2 and roughly 10 ug/ml peptides. Researchers swapped half the medium for IL-2 medium on both days 3 and 7. Repertoires were generated with immunoSEQ multiplex PCR, while TCRdb's copy carries only in-frame clones and drops some. Of 77,000 or so clones listed, under 80% were seen once; the top ten hold 10% to 13%. The sequence came from a human donor who received a COVID-19 vaccine. The starting material was CD4+ T cells from PBMCs cultured with SARS-CoV-2 spike peptides, obtained before COVID-19 vaccination.

Written as DNA, the CDR3 is TGCGCCAGCAGCCTCGGAGGATTCACAGGGGCTACAGATACGCAGTATTTT. Translation gives CASSLGGFTGATDTQYF. V usage is TRBV5-1 and J usage is TRBJ2-3; 7 bases agree with TRBD1. The CDR3 consists of 17 residues. CDR1 is SGHRS, CDR2 YFSETQ, per germline. Trimming removed 4 bases from V and 3 bases from J; junction bases left unmatched: 14. Using reference TRBV5-1 and TRBJ2-3 for the parts outside the CDR3, the full variable domain is KAGVTQTPRYLIKTRGQQVTLSCSPISGHRSVSWYQQTPGQGLQFLFEYFSETQRNKGNFPGRFSGRQFSNSRSEMNVSTLELGDSALYLCASSLGGFTGATDTQYFGPGTRLTVL.